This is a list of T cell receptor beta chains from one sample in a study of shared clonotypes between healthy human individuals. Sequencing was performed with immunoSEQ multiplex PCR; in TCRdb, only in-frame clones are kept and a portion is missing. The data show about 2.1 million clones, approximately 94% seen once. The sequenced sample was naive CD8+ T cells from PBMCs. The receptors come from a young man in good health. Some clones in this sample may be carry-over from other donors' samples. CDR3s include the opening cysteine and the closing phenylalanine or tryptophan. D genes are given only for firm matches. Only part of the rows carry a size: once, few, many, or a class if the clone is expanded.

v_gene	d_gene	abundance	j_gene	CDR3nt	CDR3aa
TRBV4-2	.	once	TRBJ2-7	TGTGCCAGCAGCCAAGGTAGATGGGACGAGCAGTACTTC	CASSQGRWDEQYF
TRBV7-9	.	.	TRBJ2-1	TGTGCCAACAGCTGGACCAGTAGGACCTACAATGAGCAGTTCTTC	CANSWTSRTYNEQFF
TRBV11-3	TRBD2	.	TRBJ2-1	TGTGCCAGCAGCCCAGGCCCTAGCGGGAGTAGATCCTACAATGAGCAGTTCTTC	CASSPGPSGSRSYNEQFF
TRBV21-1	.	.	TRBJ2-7	TGTGCCAGCAGCCAGGGACAGGGACCCGAGCAGTACTTC	CASSQGQGPEQYF
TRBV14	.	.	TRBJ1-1	TGTGCCAGCAGCCCCCGGGACATGGACACTGAAGCTTTCTTT	CASSPRDMDTEAFF
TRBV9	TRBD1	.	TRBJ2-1	TGTGCCAGCAGCGTAGATGAGCAGGGGGCGCGCATCTTTGAGCAGTTCTTC	CASSVDEQGARIFEQFF
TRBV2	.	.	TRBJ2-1	TGTGCCAGCAGTGAATATGGGGGGCTAAGGAACTCCTACAATGAGCAGTTCTTC	CASSEYGGLRNSYNEQFF
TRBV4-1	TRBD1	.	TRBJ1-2	TGCGCCAGCAGCCCTGACAGGGGGCAGGGCTATGGCTACACCTTC	CASSPDRGQGYGYTF
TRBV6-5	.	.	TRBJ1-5	TGTGCCAGCAGCGATAGGGGACTTAGCAATCAGCCCCAGCATTTT	CASSDRGLSNQPQHF
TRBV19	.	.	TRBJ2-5	TGTGCCAGTAGTATAGGGGAGATAAATCGGGGACAAGAGACCCAGTACTTC	CASSIGEINRGQETQYF
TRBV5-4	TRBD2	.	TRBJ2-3	TGTGCCAGCAGGCGGTTTTTTCGGGAGGGCAAAGATACGCAGTATTTT	CASRRFFREGKDTQYF
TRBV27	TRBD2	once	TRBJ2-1	TGTGCCAGCAGCCCCCCGCGGAGCGGGAGTTGGAATGAGCAGTTCTTC	CASSPPRSGSWNEQFF
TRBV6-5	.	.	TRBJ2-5	TGTGCCAGCAGTCAGGGTTGGCAAGAGACCCAGTACTTC	CASSQGWQETQYF
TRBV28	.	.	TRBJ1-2	TGTGCCAGCAGTTTAGCGCTCATACCTTGGGATGGCTACACCTTC	CASSLALIPWDGYTF
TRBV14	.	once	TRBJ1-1	TGTGCCAGCAGCCATAGCAGCCTAGGACAACTGAACACTGAAGCTTTCTTT	CASSHSSLGQLNTEAFF
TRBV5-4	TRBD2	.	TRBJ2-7	TGTGCCAGCAGCCTGACGACTAGCCTCAGGGACGAGCAGTACTTC	CASSLTTSLRDEQYF
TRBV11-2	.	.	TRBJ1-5	TGTGCCAGCAGCTCTGGGGTTAGCAATCAGCCCCAGCATTTT	CASSSGVSNQPQHF
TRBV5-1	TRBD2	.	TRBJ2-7	TGCGCCAGCAGCGACCGACTAGCGGGAGGCGGCCTCGAGCAGTACTTC	CASSDRLAGGGLEQYF
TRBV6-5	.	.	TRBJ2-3	TGTGCCAGCAGTTACTCCTCGGGGAGCCGGGCCGATACGCAGTATTTT	CASSYSSGSRADTQYF
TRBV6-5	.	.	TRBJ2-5	TGTGCCAGCAGTGGCCAACCTAGGGAGACCCAGTACTTC	CASSGQPRETQYF
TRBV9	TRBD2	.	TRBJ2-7	TGTGCCAGCAGCGTCTTCCCGGGGGGGTCAGTCGACGAGCAGTACTTC	CASSVFPGGSVDEQYF
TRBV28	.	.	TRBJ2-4	TGTGCCAGCAGTCCCCGCCGGGGGCGAAGCAAAAACATTCAGTACTTC	CASSPRRGRSKNIQYF
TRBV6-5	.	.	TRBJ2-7	TGTGCCAGCAGTTACTCGAGTACCCAAACCTACGAGCAGTACTTC	CASSYSSTQTYEQYF
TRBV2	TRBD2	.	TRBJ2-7	TGTGCCAGCAGTGGGACTAGCGGGAGGGCCCTCTACGAGCAGTACTTC	CASSGTSGRALYEQYF
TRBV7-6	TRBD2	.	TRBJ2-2	TGTGCCAGCAGCTCGAGACTAGCGGGAGGGCCCGGGGAGCTGTTTTTT	CASSSRLAGGPGELFF
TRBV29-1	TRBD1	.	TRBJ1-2	TGCAGCGTTGAAGAAACCGGGACAGGGGTTAACGGCTACACCTTC	CSVEETGTGVNGYTF
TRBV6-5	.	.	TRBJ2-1	TGTGCCAGCAGTTACTCGAGCAAAAATGAGCAGTTCTTC	CASSYSSKNEQFF
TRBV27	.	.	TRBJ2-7	TGTGCCAGCAGTTTATCGGGGGGTTCGAGCTCCTACGAGCAGTACTTC	CASSLSGGSSSYEQYF
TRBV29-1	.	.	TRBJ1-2	TGCAGCGCTCGGATTCCGGAGGGAGGCTACACCTTC	CSARIPEGGYTF
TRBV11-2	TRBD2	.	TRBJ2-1	TGTGCCAGCAGCTTAGATCACTATGTAGCGGGAGAGCCGGGGGATGAGCAGTTCTTC	CASSLDHYVAGEPGDEQFF
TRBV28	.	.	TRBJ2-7	TGTGCCAGCAGTTTCCAGGGGTCCCTCTACGAGCAGTACTTC	CASSFQGSLYEQYF
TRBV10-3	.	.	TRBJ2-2	TGTGCCATCAGCGAGTGGGGGCGGGGTCCTAACACCGGGGAGCTGTTTTTT	CAISEWGRGPNTGELFF
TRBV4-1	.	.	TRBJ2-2	TGCGCCAGCAGCCAAATTAGGGTATGGGGGGAGCTGTTTTTT	CASSQIRVWGELFF
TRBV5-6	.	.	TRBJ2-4	TGTGCCAGCAGCGCCGGACTCATTCAGTACTTC	CASSAGLIQYF
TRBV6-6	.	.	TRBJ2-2	TGTGCCAGCAGTGCCCAGACAGCTAATGGGGAGCTGTTTTTT	CASSAQTANGELFF
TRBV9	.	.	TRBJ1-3	TGTGCCAGCTCAGAGGAGGACGGGACTGGAAACACCATATATTTT	CASSEEDGTGNTIYF
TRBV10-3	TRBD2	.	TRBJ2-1	TGTGCCACCGGGCTAGCGGGAAGCTCCTACAATGAGCAGTTCTTC	CATGLAGSSYNEQFF
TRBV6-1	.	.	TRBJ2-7	TGTGCCAGCAGTGAAGCGTACAGGATTGCCTACGAGCAGTACTTC	CASSEAYRIAYEQYF
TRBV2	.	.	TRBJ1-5	TGTGCCAGCAGTGAAACGGCTAATAGCAATCAGCCCCAGCATTTT	CASSETANSNQPQHF
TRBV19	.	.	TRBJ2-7	TGTGCCAGTAGGCGGGGGCGAGGATCCTACGAGCAGTACTTC	CASRRGRGSYEQYF
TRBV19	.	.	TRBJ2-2	TGTGCCAGCCTGGAGGGAAAGGTTACCGGGGAGCTGTTTTTT	CASLEGKVTGELFF
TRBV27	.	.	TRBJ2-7	TGTGCCAGCAGTTTACAGGGGGGTCCCTCCGAGCAGTACTTC	CASSLQGGPSEQYF
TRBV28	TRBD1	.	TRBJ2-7	TGTGCCAGCAGTTTAGGGACAGGGCAAAACGAGCAGTACTTC	CASSLGTGQNEQYF
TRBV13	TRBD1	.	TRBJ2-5	TGTGCCAGCAGCTCGACAGGGAGTGAAGAGACCCAGTACTTC	CASSSTGSEETQYF
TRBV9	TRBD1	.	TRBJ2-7	TGTGCCAGCAGCCCGACAGGGGAGGTTGCCAACTACGAGCAGTACTTC	CASSPTGEVANYEQYF
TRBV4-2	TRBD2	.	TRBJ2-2	TGTGCCAGCAGCCAAGAGAATAGCGGGAGGGCAAGCGGGGAGCTGTTTTTT	CASSQENSGRASGELFF